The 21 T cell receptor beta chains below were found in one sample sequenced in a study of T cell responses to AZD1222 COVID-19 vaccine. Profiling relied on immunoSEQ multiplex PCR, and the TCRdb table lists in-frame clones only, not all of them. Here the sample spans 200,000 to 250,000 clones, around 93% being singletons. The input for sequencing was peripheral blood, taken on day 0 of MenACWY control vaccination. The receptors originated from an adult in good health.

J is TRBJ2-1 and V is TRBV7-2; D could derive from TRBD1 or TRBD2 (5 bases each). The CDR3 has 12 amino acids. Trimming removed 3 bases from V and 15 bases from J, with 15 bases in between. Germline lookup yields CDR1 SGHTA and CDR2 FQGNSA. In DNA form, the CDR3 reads TGTGCCAGCAGCTTCCGGGGCCTTGATTGGTTCTTC. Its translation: CASSFRGLDWFF.

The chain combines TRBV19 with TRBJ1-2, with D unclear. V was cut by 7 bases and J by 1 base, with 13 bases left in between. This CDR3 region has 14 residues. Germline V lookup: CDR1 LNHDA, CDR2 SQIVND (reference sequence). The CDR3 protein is CASTPQALNYGYTF. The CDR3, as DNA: TGTGCCAGTACCCCGCAGGCCCTTAACTATGGCTACACCTTC.

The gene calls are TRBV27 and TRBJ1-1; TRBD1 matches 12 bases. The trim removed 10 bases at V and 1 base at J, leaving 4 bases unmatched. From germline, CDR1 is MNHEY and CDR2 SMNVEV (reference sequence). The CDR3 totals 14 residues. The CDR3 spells CATSGQGANTEAFF. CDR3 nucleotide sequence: TGTGCCACCTCGGGACAGGGGGCGAACACTGAAGCTTTCTTT.

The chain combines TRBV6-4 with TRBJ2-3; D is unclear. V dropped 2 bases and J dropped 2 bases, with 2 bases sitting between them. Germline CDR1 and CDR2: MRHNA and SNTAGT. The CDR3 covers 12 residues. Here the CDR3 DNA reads TGTGCCAGCAGTGACGCCACAGATACGCAGTATTTT. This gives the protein CASSDATDTQYF.

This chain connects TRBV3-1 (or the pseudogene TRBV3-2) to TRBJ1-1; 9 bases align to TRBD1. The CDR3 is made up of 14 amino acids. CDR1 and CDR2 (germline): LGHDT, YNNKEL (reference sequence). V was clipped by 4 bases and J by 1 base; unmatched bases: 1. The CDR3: CASSRTGANTEAFF. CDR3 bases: TGTGCCAGCAGCCGGACAGGGGCGAACACTGAAGCTTTCTTT.

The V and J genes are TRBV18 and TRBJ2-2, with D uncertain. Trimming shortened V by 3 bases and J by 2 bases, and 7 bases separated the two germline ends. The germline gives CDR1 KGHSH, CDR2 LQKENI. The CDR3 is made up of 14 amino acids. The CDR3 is CASSPELNTGELFF. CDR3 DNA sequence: TGTGCCAGCTCACCTGAATTAAACACCGGGGAGCTGTTTTTT.

The CDR3 sequence: CASKGQGASPLHF. CDR3 nucleotide sequence: TGTGCCAGCAAAGGACAGGGGGCTTCACCCCTCCACTTT. The chain is built from TRBV2 and TRBJ1-6; TRBD1 matches 11 bases. This CDR3 comprises 13 residues. Germline CDR1 reads SNHLY; CDR2 reads FYNNEI. J was trimmed by 9 bases and V by 7 bases; bases with no gene match: 2.

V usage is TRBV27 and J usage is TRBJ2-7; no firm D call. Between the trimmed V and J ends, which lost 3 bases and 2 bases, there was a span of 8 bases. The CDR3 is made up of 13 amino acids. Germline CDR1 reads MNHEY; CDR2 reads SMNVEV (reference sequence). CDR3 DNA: TGTGCCAGCAGTTTGGGCCGGACCTACGAGCAGTACTTC. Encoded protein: CASSLGRTYEQYF.

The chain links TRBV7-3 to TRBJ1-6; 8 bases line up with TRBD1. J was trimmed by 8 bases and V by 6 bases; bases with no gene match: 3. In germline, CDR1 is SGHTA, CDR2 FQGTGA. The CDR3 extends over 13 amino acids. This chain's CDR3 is CASSKDRDSPLHF. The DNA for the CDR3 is TGTGCCAGCAGTAAGGACAGGGATTCACCCCTCCACTTT.

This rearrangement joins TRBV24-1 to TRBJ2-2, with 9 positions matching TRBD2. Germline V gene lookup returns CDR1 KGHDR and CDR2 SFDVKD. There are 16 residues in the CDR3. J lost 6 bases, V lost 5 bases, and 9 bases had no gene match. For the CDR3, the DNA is TGTGCCACCAGTGCAGCGGGGGGCCGCCTCGCCGGGGAGCTGTTTTTT. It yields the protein CATSAAGGRLAGELFF.

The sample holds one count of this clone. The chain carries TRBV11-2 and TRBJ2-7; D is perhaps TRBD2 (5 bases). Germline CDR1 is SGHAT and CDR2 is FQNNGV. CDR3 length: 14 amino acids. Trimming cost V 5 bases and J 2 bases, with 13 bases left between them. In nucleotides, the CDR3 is TGTGCCAGCAGCGAACCGGGATTTACCTACGAGCAGTACTTC. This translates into CASSEPGFTYEQYF.

CDR3 in amino acids: CSAFLGGYTF. The CDR3 nucleotides read TGCAGTGCTTTCCTAGGAGGCTACACCTTC. The V and J genes are TRBV20-1 and TRBJ1-2; D unresolved. Trimming removed 5 bases at V and 8 bases at J, with 9 bases between. This CDR3 has 10 residues. Germline-derived CDR1 and CDR2 are DFQATT and SNEGSKA (reference sequence).

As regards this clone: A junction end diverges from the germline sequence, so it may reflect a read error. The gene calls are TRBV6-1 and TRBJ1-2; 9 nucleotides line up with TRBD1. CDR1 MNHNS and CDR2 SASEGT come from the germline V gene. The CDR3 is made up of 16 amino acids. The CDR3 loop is CASREAGTGWPYGYTF. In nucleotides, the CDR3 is TGTGCCAGCAGGGAAGCCGGGACAGGGTGGCCCTATGGCTACACCTTC.

CDR3 in amino acids: CASSPQGQVPSYEQYF. In DNA, the CDR3 is TGTGCCAGCAGCCCCCAGGGACAGGTACCCTCCTACGAGCAGTACTTC. This rearrangement joins TRBV7-2 to TRBJ2-7; 8 bases map to TRBD1. The V gene end was trimmed by 5 bases and the J gene end by 0 bases; junction bases not matched to a gene: 9. Germline V lookup: CDR1 SGHTA, CDR2 FQGNSA. The CDR3 has 16 amino acids.

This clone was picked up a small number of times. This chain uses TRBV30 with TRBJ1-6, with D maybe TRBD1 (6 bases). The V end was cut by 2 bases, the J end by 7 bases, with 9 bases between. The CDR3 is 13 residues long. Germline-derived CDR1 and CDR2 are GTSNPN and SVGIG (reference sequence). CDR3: CAWSYQGNSPLHF. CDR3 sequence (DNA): TGTGCCTGGAGTTATCAGGGGAATTCACCCCTCCACTTT.

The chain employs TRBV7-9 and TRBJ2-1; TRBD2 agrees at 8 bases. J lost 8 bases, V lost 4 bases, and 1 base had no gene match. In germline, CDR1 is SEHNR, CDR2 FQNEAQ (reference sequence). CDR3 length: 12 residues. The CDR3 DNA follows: TGTGCCAGCAGCTCGCGGGGGGATGAGCAGTTCTTC. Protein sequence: CASSSRGDEQFF.

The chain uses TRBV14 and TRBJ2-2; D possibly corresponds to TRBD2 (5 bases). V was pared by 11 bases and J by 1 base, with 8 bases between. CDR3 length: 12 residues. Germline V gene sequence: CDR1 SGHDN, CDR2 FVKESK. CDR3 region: CAVGENTGELFF. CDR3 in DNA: TGTGCCGTCGGGGAGAACACCGGGGAGCTGTTTTTT.

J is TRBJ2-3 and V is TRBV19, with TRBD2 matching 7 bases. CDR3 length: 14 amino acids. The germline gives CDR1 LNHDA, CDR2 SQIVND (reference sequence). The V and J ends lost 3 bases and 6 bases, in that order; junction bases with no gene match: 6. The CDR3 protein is CASSISGGVDTQYF. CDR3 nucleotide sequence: TGTGCCAGTAGTATCTCGGGGGGTGTGGATACGCAGTATTTT.

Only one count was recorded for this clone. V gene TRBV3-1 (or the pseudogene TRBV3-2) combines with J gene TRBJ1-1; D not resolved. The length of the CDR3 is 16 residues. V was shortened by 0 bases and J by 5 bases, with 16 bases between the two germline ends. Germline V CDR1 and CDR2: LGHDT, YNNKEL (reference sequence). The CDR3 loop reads CASSQDLLIGGTEAFF. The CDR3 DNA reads TGTGCCAGCAGCCAAGATCTTCTCATTGGTGGAACTGAAGCTTTCTTT.

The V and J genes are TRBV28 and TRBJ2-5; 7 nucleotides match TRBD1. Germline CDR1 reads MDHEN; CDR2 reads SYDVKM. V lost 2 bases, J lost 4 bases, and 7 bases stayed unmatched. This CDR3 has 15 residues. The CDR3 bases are TGTGCCAGCAGTTTAAGGGGGCCGCCGCGAGAGACCCAGTACTTC. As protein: CASSLRGPPRETQYF. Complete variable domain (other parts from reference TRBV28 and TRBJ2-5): DVKVTQSSRYLVKRTGEKVFLECVQDMDHENMFWYRQDPGLGLRLIYFSYDVKMKEKGDIPEGYSVSREKKERFSLILESASTNQTSMYLCASSLRGPPRETQYFGPGTRLLVL.

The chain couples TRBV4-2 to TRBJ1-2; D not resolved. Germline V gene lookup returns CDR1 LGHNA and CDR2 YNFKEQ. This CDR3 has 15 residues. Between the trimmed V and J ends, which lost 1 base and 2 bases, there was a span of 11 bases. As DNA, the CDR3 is TGTGCCAGCAGCCAAGTGAACAGCGGGAACTATGGCTACACCTTC. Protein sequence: CASSQVNSGNYGYTF.